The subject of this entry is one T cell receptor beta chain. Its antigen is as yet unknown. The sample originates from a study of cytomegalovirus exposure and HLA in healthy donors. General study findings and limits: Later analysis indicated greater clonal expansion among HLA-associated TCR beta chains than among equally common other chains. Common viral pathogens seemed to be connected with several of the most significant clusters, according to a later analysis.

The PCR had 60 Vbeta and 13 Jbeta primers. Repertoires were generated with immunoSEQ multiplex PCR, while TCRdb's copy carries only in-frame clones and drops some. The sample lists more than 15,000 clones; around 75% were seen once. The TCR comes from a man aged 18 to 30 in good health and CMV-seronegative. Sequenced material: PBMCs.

The CDR3, as DNA: TGCAGCGTTGAACGCAGTTACAATGAGCAGTTCTTC. Translation gives CSVERSYNEQFF. The chain recombines TRBV29-1 with TRBJ2-1; D is undetermined. CDR3 length equals 12 residues. The V gene lost 2 bases and the J gene lost 4 bases, with 6 bases spanning the gap. Germline CDR1 reads SQVTM; CDR2 reads ANQGSEA.